The 10 T cell receptor beta chains presented below share a single source sample, sequenced in a study of T cells in Graves' hyperthyroidism and ophthalmopathy. Researchers took RNA transcripts and amplified the TCR beta CDR3 regions from them. Primed by the HTBI set, a first-round RT-PCR was run on the TCR CDR3. MiXCR was run by TCRdb on the multiplex PCR reads, yielding one entry per CDR3 protein. The sample shows hundreds of thousands of distinct CDR3 sequences, 15% to 20% of them seen only once. Material for sequencing was blood. The receptor set was obtained from a woman aged 50 to 60 with Graves' hyperthyroidism that later progressed to Graves' ophthalmopathy.

This clonotype showed up many times. The V gene is TRBV2, the J gene TRBJ2-5, with 14 bases fitting TRBD2. The CDR3 runs to 16 residues. In germline, CDR1 is SNHLY, CDR2 FYNNEI. Trimming cost V 4 bases and J 5 bases; bases outside gene matches: 6. The CDR3 DNA sequence: TGTGCCAGCAGTGCGACTAGCGGGGGGGGTTATGAGACCCAGTACTTC. Its protein product is CASSATSGGGYETQYF.

The gene calls are TRBV7-2 and TRBJ2-3, with TRBD2 matching 7 bases. The CDR3 length is 13 residues. V shed 7 bases, J shed 5 bases, and the junction held 6 bases outside the gene matches. In germline, CDR1 is SGHTA, CDR2 FQGNSA. For the CDR3, the DNA is TGTGCCAGCATGAATGGGGGGGGAGATACGCAGTATTTT. Protein sequence: CASMNGGGDTQYF.

This clonotype was detected a few times. V usage is TRBV19 and J usage is TRBJ1-5; TRBD1 is a possible D gene (6 bases). Germline loops: CDR1 LNHDA, CDR2 SQIVND (reference sequence). Trimming pared 5 bases from V and 7 bases from J, leaving 15 bases between. The length of the CDR3 is 14 residues. The CDR3 here is CASSAPLGGQPQHF. The CDR3 DNA reads TGTGCCAGTAGTGCCCCCCTGGGGGGCCAGCCCCAGCATTTT.

This clonotype was picked up many times. The chain links TRBV11-2 to TRBJ2-1; 10 nucleotides match TRBD2. With V trimmed by 1 base and J by 6 bases, 12 bases remained unmatched. The CDR3 covers 18 residues. Germline V gene lookup returns CDR1 SGHAT and CDR2 FQNNGV. The CDR3, as DNA: TGTGCCAGCAGCTTAGGGACTCTAGCGGGGGCGAAGGCCAATGAGCAGTTCTTC. This sequence encodes CASSLGTLAGAKANEQFF.

J is TRBJ2-1 and V is TRBV7-6; possibly TRBD2 for D (6 bases). Trimming cost V 1 base and J 4 bases, with 14 bases left between them. Germline V CDR1 and CDR2: SGHVS, FNYEAQ. This CDR3 spans 16 amino acids. The CDR3 DNA is TGTGCCAGCAGCTTAGAGGCACTAGCTGGGTACAATGAGCAGTTCTTC. This gives the protein CASSLEALAGYNEQFF. Complete variable domain (other parts from reference TRBV7-6 and TRBJ2-1): GAGVSQSPRYKVTKRGQDVALRCDPISGHVSLYWYRQALGQGPEFLTYFNYEAQQDKSGLPNDRFSAERPEGSISTLTIQRTEQRDSAMYRCASSLEALAGYNEQFFGPGTRLTVL.

At least ten counts were recorded for this clonotype. The chain joins TRBV5-1 to TRBJ2-7; D unclear. Trimming shortened V by 3 bases and J by 2 bases, and 9 bases separated the two germline ends. From germline, CDR1 is SGHRS and CDR2 YFSETQ. The CDR3 is made up of 13 amino acids. The CDR3 reads CASSYSRTYEQYF. CDR3 nucleotides: TGCGCCAGCAGCTATTCGAGGACCTACGAGCAGTACTTC.

In this sample, this clonotype turned up a few times. The chain combines TRBV5-1 with TRBJ1-4; weak D call: TRBD1 (5 bases). Germline-derived CDR1 and CDR2 are SGHRS and YFSETQ. With 0 bases removed from V and 8 bases from J, the gap between germline ends came to 11 bases. The CDR3 runs 14 residues. The CDR3 loop reads CASSLGRVEEKLFF. The CDR3, as DNA: TGCGCCAGCAGCTTGGGCAGGGTGGAGGAAAAACTGTTTTTT.

This clonotype turned up a few times. The CDR3 DNA sequence: TGTGCCAGCAGTTATGAGACAGGGACTGAAAAACTGTTTTTT. Protein: CASSYETGTEKLFF. The chain is built from TRBV6-1 and TRBJ1-4; TRBD1 matches 7 bases. CDR3 length: 14 amino acids. CDR1 is MNHNS, CDR2 SASEGT, per germline. V was pared by 5 bases and J by 7 bases, with 7 bases of the junction left unmatched.

This clonotype was detected only a few times. The chain links TRBV4-1 to TRBJ1-3; D not resolved. V dropped 1 base and J dropped 0 bases, with 16 bases sitting between them. CDR1 and CDR2 (germline): MGHRA, YSYEKL. This CDR3 is built from 18 residues. CDR3 sequence reads: CASSQGGSWGYSGNTIYF. Here the CDR3 DNA reads TGCGCCAGCAGCCAAGGCGGCTCGTGGGGATACTCTGGAAACACCATATATTTT.

The V call is TRBV2, the J call TRBJ1-1; TRBD1 matches at 7 bases. The CDR3 covers 16 residues. CDR1 and CDR2 from the germline V gene are SNHLY and FYNNEI. The ends lost 8 bases at V and 5 bases at J; junction bases unmatched: 17. The CDR3 protein is CASGTTGFRYWTEAFF. The CDR3 DNA sequence: TGTGCCAGCGGGACGACAGGGTTTAGGTATTGGACTGAAGCTTTCTTT.